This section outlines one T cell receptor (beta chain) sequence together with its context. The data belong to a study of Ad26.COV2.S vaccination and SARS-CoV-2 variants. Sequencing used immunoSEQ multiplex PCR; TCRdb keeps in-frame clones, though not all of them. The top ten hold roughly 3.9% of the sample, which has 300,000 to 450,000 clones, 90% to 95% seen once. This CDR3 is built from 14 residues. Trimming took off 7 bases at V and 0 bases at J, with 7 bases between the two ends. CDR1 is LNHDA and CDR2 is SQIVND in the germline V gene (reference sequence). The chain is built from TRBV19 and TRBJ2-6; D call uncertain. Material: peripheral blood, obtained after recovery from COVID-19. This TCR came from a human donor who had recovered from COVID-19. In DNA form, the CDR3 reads TGTGCCAGTAACTCCAACTCTGGGGCCAACGTCCTGACTTTC. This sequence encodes CASNSNSGANVLTF.